Below are 20 T cell receptor beta chains sequenced from a single sample in a study of graft-versus-host responses after intestinal transplantation. Responder cells labeled with CFSE (approximately 200,000) were co-plated with irradiated stimulator cells labeled with violet dye (approximately 200,000). Measured with immunoSEQ multiplex PCR; TCRdb has only the in-frame clones, and not every one. The sample lists some 21,000 clones, about a third occurring once. This specimen consisted of alloreactive CD8+ T cells from a mixed lymphocyte reaction culture, obtained before intestinal transplant. Subset meaning: CFSE-low proliferating T cells sorted from roughly 6-day pre-transplant mixed lymphocyte reaction (GvH or HvG direction). These receptors came from a human patient who received an intestinal transplant.

The rearrangement joins TRBV6-1 to TRBJ2-1, with a weak D call TRBD2 (5 bases). Trimming removed 8 bases from V and 6 bases from J, with 17 bases in between. Germline V gene sequence: CDR1 MNHNS, CDR2 SASEGT. The CDR3 is 14 amino acids. CDR3 DNA: TGTGCCAGCTCCCACTACGGCGGGCTCAATGAGCAGTTCTTC. This translates into CASSHYGGLNEQFF.

The chain recombines TRBV2 with TRBJ2-2; TRBD1 agrees at 9 bases. The CDR3 consists of 14 residues. V lost 6 bases to trimming and J lost 5 bases; unmatched junction nucleotides: 4. Looked up from germline, CDR1 is SNHLY and CDR2 is FYNNEI. Here the CDR3 DNA reads TGTGCCAGCAGGGACGACAGGGGGACCGGGGAGCTGTTTTTT. It specifies CASRDDRGTGELFF.

This chain's CDR3 is CASSPGQGSEQETQYF. For the CDR3, the DNA is TGTGCCAGCAGCCCGGGACAGGGGAGCGAACAAGAGACCCAGTACTTC. V usage is TRBV11-2 and J usage is TRBJ2-5; TRBD1 agrees at 10 bases. The CDR3 has 16 amino acids. The J segment lost 2 bases and the V segment lost 5 bases, leaving 8 bases of the junction unmatched. The germline gives CDR1 SGHAT, CDR2 FQNNGV.

This chain connects TRBV5-4 to TRBJ2-1, with 9 bases lining up with TRBD1. This CDR3 contains 15 residues. J gave up 8 bases and V 4 bases, and 10 bases lay outside the gene matches. CDR1 is SGHNT, CDR2 YYREEE, per germline (reference sequence). The CDR3 protein is CASSQLTGGGYEQFF. CDR3 DNA: TGTGCCAGCAGCCAACTCACAGGGGGCGGGTATGAGCAGTTCTTC.

This clone was detected a few times. The chain has TRBV19 and TRBJ2-1; D is unclear. Looked up from germline, CDR1 is LNHDA and CDR2 is SQIVND (reference sequence). The V end lost 3 bases, the J end lost 4 bases, and 13 bases lay between the germline ends. This CDR3 comprises 15 residues. DNA of the CDR3: TGTGCCAGTAGTATTGACGCGTCTCGTTACAATGAGCAGTTCTTC. Encoded protein: CASSIDASRYNEQFF.

The chain joins TRBV5-4 to TRBJ2-3; D is undetermined. Per the germline V gene, CDR1 is SGHNT and CDR2 is YYREEE (reference sequence). V lost 3 bases, J lost 3 bases, and 5 bases lay in between. This CDR3 region has 12 residues. In nucleotides, the CDR3 is TGTGCCAGCAGCTCCCGGACAGATACGCAGTATTTT. Translated, it gives CASSSRTDTQYF. Complete variable domain (other parts from reference TRBV5-4 and TRBJ2-3): ETGVTQSPTHLIKTRGQQVTLRCSSQSGHNTVSWYQQALGQGPQFIFQYYREEENGRGNFPPRFSGLQFPNYSSELNVNALELDDSALYLCASSSRTDTQYFGPGTRLTVL.

This sequence joins TRBV11-1 and TRBJ2-3; either TRBD1 or TRBD2 may fit D (5 bases each). The CDR3 totals 17 residues. Trimming shortened V by 1 base and J by 4 bases, and 18 bases separated the two germline ends. Germline V gene lookup returns CDR1 SGHAT and CDR2 FQDESV (reference sequence). The CDR3 DNA reads as TGTGCCAGCAGCTTAGGGGGGATGGGTTCGTTCGCAGATACGCAGTATTTT. Translated: CASSLGGMGSFADTQYF.

The rearrangement uses TRBV6-5 and TRBJ2-2; D not certain. The CDR3 spans 14 residues. Deletions cut 2 bases from V and 3 bases from J, with 7 bases between. Germline CDR1 MNHEY, CDR2 SVGAGI. The CDR3 region is CASSYPDYTGELFF. The DNA for the CDR3 is TGTGCCAGCAGTTACCCGGATTACACCGGGGAGCTGTTTTTT.

V is TRBV7-2 and J is TRBJ2-3; 11 bases are a match to TRBD2. The germline gives CDR1 SGHTA, CDR2 FQGNSA. The CDR3 totals 13 residues. Germline trimming cut 5 bases from V and 11 bases from J; bases unmatched to any gene: 6. CDR3 in amino acids: CASSTHLAGGQYF. The CDR3 DNA reads TGTGCCAGCAGCACCCACCTAGCGGGGGGGCAGTATTTT.

The sample holds a few counts of this clone. J is TRBJ2-1 and V is TRBV13; 7 positions agree with TRBD2. CDR1 is PRHDT and CDR2 is FYEKMQ in the germline V gene (reference sequence). V dropped 0 bases and J dropped 8; count of bases not matched to a gene: 7. There are 15 residues in the CDR3. CDR3 sequence reads: CASSLGGRGIDEQFF. The CDR3 nucleotides are TGTGCCAGCAGCTTAGGGGGGAGGGGTATCGATGAGCAGTTCTTC.

The chain couples TRBV7-3 to TRBJ2-7; TRBD1 aligns across 7 bases. Germline loops: CDR1 SGHTA, CDR2 FQGTGA. The junction had 4 bases not matched to a gene; V was cut back by 6 bases and J by 5 bases. CDR3 length equals 12 residues. The CDR3 here is CASRQGINEQYF. CDR3 bases: TGTGCCAGCAGACAGGGGATCAACGAGCAGTACTTC.

The chain is built from TRBV6-6 and TRBJ1-1; possibly TRBD1 for D (5 bases). Germline V gene sequence: CDR1 MNHNY, CDR2 SVGAGI (reference sequence). V was pared by 8 bases and J by 3 bases, with 10 bases between. The CDR3 covers 12 residues. The CDR3 loop is CASGVRDTEAFF. CDR3 in DNA: TGTGCCAGCGGGGTCAGGGACACTGAAGCTTTCTTT.

This clone has more than one count but fewer than ten. V and J are TRBV2 and TRBJ2-2; no clear D. This CDR3 contains 15 residues. V was clipped by 1 base and J by 1 base, with 7 bases between them. The V gene's germline CDR1 is SNHLY and CDR2 FYNNEI. The CDR3 region has the DNA TGTGCCAGCAGTGAAGGTCCAGAGAACACCGGGGAGCTGTTTTTT. As protein: CASSEGPENTGELFF.

This clone showed up just a few times. This chain links TRBV13 with TRBJ2-7; D call uncertain. Germline assignment: CDR1 PRHDT and CDR2 FYEKMQ (reference sequence). Trimming removed 0 bases at V and 3 bases at J, with 6 bases between. The CDR3 length is 13 residues. In DNA, the CDR3 is TGTGCCAGCAGCTTAGGCAAGGACTACGAGCAGTACTTC. Protein sequence: CASSLGKDYEQYF.

This clone was picked up a small number of times. The CDR3 sequence is CSALGDDNYGYTF. Here the CDR3 DNA reads TGCAGCGCTCTTGGAGACGATAACTATGGCTACACCTTC. This rearrangement joins TRBV29-1 to TRBJ1-2, with unresolved D. V was pared by 7 bases and J by 1 base, with 13 bases between. This CDR3 has 13 residues. Germline CDR1 SQVTM, CDR2 ANQGSEA.

Details on this clone: At one boundary the junction diverges from the germline segment, which might be a read error. The V gene is TRBV5-1, the J gene TRBJ1-5, with D possibly matching TRBD1 (6 bases). Per germline, CDR1 SGHRS and CDR2 YFSETQ. The CDR3 consists of 13 residues. The CDR3 here is CASSPQGGQPQHF. The CDR3 DNA is TGTGCCAGCAGCCCACAGGGAGGGCAGCCCCAGCATTTT.

This clone has more than one count but fewer than ten. This chain connects TRBV5-4 to TRBJ2-7, with TRBD1 matching 7 bases. This CDR3 comprises 15 residues. Germline CDR1 SGHNT, CDR2 YYREEE (reference sequence). V was clipped by 2 bases and J by 2 bases; unmatched bases: 7. The CDR3 DNA sequence: TGTGCCAGCAGCTTAATTCTCGGGACAGCCTACGAGCAGTACTTC. As protein: CASSLILGTAYEQYF.

The gene calls are TRBV6-1 and TRBJ2-7; 9 bases agree with TRBD1. The V gene end was trimmed by 6 bases and the J gene end by 6 bases; junction bases not matched to a gene: 0. This CDR3 has 11 amino acids. Germline loops: CDR1 MNHNS, CDR2 SASEGT. The CDR3 sequence is CASRTGGEQYF. The DNA of the CDR3 is TGTGCCAGCAGGACAGGGGGCGAGCAGTACTTC.

By frequency in the sample, this clone is medium-sized. The rearrangement joins TRBV7-9 to TRBJ2-5; 7 bases fit TRBD2. Germline assignment: CDR1 SEHNR and CDR2 FQNEAQ (reference sequence). The CDR3 totals 16 residues. Unmatched junction bases numbered 13, after V lost 8 bases and J lost 1 base. Here the CDR3 reads CASFPWGGGSQETQYF. The DNA of the CDR3 is TGTGCCAGCTTCCCCTGGGGGGGAGGCTCCCAAGAGACCCAGTACTTC. Complete variable domain (other parts from reference TRBV7-9 and TRBJ2-5): DTGVSQNPRHKITKRGQNVTFRCDPISEHNRLYWYRQTLGQGPEFLTYFQNEAQLEKSRLLSDRFSAERPKGSFSTLEIQRTEQGDSAMYLCASFPWGGGSQETQYFGPGTRLLVL.

Details on this clone: An end of the junction does not agree with germline; a read error may underlie this. The V and J genes are TRBV7-1 and TRBJ1-1; tentatively, D is TRBD1 (5 bases). TRBV7-1 is an ORF, and what it does is uncertain. This CDR3 has 13 amino acids. The CDR3 reads CASSPAGTLEAFF. The CDR3 DNA is TGTGCCAGCAGCCCAGCAGGGACCCTTGAAGCTTTCTTT.